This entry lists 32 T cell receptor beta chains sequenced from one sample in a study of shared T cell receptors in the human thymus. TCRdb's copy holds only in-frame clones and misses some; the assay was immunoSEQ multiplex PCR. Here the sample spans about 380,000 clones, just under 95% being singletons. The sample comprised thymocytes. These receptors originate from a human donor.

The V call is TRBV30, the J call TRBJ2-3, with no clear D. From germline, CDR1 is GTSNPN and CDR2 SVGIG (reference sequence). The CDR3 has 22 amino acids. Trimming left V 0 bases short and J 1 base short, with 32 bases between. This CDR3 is CAWSVVPQTLYAGDDGTDTQYF. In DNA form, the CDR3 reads TGTGCCTGGAGTGTAGTTCCACAGACTTTATACGCAGGAGACGACGGCACAGATACGCAGTATTTT.

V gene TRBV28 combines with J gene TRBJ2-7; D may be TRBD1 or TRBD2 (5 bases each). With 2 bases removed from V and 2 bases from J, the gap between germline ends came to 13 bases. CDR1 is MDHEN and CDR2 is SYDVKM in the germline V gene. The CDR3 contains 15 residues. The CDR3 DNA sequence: TGTGCCAGCAGTTTAGTCCGGGACCGTCCCTACGAGCAGTACTTC. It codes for CASSLVRDRPYEQYF.

The CDR3 loop reads CASSGSGQLTDTQYF. The DNA for the CDR3 is TGTGCCAGCAGCGGCTCAGGGCAGCTCACAGATACGCAGTATTTT. The chain couples TRBV9 to TRBJ2-3; D is perhaps TRBD1 (5 bases). The CDR3 runs 15 residues. Germline V gene sequence: CDR1 SGDLS, CDR2 YYNGEE. Trimming left V 3 bases short and J 2 bases short, with 13 bases between.

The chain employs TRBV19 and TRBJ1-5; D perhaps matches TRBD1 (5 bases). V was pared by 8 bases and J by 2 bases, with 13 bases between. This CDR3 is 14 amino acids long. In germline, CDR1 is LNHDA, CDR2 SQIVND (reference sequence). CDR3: CASQRGSGNQPQHF. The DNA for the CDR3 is TGTGCCAGTCAAAGGGGCAGTGGCAATCAGCCCCAGCATTTT.

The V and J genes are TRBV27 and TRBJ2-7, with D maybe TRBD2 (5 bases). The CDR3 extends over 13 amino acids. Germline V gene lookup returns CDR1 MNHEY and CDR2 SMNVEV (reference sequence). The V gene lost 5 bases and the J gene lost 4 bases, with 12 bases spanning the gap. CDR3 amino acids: CASSLRVLYEQYF. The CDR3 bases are TGTGCCAGCAGTCTGCGGGTTCTTTACGAGCAGTACTTC.

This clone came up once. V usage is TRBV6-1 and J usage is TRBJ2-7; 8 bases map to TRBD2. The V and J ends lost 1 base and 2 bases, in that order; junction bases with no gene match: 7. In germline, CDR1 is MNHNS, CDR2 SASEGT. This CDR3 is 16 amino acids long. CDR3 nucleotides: TGTGCCAGCAGTGAAGGGGCGGGGGGCGAAACCTACGAGCAGTACTTC. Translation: CASSEGAGGETYEQYF.

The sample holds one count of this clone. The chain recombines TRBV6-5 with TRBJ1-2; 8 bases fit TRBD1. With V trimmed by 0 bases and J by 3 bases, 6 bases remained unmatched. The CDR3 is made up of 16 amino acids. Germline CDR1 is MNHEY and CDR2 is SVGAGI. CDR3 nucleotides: TGTGCCAGCAGTTACTCGACCCCACAGGGGGACTATGGCTACACCTTC. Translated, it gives CASSYSTPQGDYGYTF.

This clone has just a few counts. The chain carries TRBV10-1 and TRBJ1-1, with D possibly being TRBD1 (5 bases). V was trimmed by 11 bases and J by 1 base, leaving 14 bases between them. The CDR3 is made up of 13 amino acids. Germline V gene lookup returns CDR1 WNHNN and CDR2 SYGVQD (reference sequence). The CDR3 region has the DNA TGCGCCGGTTCCGGGACCCAGAACACTGAAGCTTTCTTT. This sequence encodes CAGSGTQNTEAFF.

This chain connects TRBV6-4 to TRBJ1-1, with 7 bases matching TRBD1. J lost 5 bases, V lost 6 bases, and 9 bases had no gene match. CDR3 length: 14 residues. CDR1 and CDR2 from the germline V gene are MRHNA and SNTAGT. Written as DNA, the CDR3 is TGTGCCAGCAGCCAGGGGGAGGGAGGGACTGAAGCTTTCTTT. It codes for CASSQGEGGTEAFF.

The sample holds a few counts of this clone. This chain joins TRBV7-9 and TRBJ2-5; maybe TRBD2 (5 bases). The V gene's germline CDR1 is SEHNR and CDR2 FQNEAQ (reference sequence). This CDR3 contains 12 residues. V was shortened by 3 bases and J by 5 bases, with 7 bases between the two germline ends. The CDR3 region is CASSFWEETQYF. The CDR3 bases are TGTGCCAGCAGCTTTTGGGAGGAGACCCAGTACTTC.

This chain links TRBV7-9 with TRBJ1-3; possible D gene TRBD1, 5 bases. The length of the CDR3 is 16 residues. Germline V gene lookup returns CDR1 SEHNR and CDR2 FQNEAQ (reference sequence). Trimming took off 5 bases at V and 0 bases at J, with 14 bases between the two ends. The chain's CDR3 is CASSQAGESSGNTIYF. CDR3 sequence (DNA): TGTGCCAGCAGCCAGGCGGGGGAGAGCTCTGGAAACACCATATATTTT. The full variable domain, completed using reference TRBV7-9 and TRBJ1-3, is DTGVSQNPRHKITKRGQNVTFRCDPISEHNRLYWYRQTLGQGPEFLTYFQNEAQLEKSRLLSDRFSAERPKGSFSTLEIQRTEQGDSAMYLCASSQAGESSGNTIYFGEGSWLTVV.

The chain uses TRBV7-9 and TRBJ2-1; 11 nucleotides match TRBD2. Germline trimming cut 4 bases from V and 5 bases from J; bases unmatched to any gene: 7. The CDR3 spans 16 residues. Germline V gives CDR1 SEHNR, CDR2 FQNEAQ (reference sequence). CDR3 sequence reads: CASSSPPGLADNEQFF. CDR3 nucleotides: TGTGCCAGCAGCTCTCCCCCGGGACTAGCGGACAATGAGCAGTTCTTC. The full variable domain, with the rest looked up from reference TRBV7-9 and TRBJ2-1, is DTGVSQNPRHKITKRGQNVTFRCDPISEHNRLYWYRQTLGQGPEFLTYFQNEAQLEKSRLLSDRFSAERPKGSFSTLEIQRTEQGDSAMYLCASSSPPGLADNEQFFGPGTRLTVL.

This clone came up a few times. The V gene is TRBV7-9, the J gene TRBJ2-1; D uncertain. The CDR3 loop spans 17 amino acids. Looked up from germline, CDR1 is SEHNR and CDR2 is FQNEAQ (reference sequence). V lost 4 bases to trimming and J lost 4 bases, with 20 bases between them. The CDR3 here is CASSYQALAIQYNEQFF. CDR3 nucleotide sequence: TGTGCCAGCAGCTATCAGGCTTTGGCGATACAATACAATGAGCAGTTCTTC.

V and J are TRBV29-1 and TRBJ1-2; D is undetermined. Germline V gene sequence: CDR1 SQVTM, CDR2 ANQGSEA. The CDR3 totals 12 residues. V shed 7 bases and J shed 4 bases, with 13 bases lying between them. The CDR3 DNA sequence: TGCAGCGGTGGCGTGGGAGGCTATGGCTACACCTTC. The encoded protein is CSGGVGGYGYTF.

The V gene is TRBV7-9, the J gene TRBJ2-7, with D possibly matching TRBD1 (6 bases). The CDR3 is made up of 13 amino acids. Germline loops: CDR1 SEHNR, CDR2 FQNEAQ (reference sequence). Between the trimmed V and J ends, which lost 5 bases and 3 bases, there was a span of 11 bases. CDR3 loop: CASSITGIYEQYF. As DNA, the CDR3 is TGTGCCAGCAGCATTACAGGGATCTACGAGCAGTACTTC.

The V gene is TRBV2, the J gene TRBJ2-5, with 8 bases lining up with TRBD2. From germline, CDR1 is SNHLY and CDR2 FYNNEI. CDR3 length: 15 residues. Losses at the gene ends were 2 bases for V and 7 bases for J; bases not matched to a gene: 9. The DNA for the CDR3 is TGTGCCAGCAGTGAAAGGTCGGGAGGGCCGGGGACCCAGTACTTC. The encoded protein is CASSERSGGPGTQYF. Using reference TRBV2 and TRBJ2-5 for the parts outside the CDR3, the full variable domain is EPEVTQTPSHQVTQMGQEVILRCVPISNHLYFYWYRQILGQKVEFLVSFYNNEISEKSEIFDDQFSVERPDGSNFTLKIRSTKLEDSAMYFCASSERSGGPGTQYFGPGTRLLVL.

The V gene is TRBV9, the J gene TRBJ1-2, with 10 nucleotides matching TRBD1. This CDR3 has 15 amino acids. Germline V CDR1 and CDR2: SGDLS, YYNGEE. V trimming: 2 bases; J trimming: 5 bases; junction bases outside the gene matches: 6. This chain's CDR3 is CASSVRQGAYYGYTF. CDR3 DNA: TGTGCCAGCAGCGTTCGACAGGGGGCTTATTATGGCTACACCTTC.

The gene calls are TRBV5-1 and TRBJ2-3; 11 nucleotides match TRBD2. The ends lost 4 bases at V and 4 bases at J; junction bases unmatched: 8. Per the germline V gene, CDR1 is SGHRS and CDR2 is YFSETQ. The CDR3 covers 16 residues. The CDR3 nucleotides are TGCGCCAGCAGCCCCCCACTAGCGGGAGATTCAGATACGCAGTATTTT. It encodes CASSPPLAGDSDTQYF.

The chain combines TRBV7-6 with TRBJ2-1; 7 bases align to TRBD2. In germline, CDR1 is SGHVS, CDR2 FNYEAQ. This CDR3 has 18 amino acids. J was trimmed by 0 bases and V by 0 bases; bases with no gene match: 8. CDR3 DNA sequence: TGTGCCAGCAGCTTAGCTTCTAGCGGAGAGAGCTCCTACAATGAGCAGTTCTTC. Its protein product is CASSLASSGESSYNEQFF.

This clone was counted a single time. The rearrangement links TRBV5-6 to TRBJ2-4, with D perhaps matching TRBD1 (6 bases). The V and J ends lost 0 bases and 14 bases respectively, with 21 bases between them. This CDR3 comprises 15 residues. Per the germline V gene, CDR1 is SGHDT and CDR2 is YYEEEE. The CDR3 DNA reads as TGTGCCAGCAGCTTGGTGGGGCTAGCAGGGGCCTGGGAGTACTTC. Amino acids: CASSLVGLAGAWEYF.

For the CDR3, the DNA is TGTGCCAGCAGCCACAACCGGGCAGGAGGAGAAAACATTCAGTACTTC. Translation: CASSHNRAGGENIQYF. This sequence joins TRBV4-2 and TRBJ2-4; possible D gene TRBD2, 5 bases. Germline assignment: CDR1 LGHNA and CDR2 YNFKEQ. The V gene lost 3 bases and the J gene lost 5 bases, with 17 bases spanning the gap. The CDR3 runs 16 residues.

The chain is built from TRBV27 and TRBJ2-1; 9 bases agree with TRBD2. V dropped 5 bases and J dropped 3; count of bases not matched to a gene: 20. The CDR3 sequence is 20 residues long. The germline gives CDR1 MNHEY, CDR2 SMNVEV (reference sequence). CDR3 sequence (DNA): TGTGCCAGCAGTGCCCGGGGGCCCCATACCGGGACTAGCCTCTACAATGAGCAGTTCTTC. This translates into CASSARGPHTGTSLYNEQFF.

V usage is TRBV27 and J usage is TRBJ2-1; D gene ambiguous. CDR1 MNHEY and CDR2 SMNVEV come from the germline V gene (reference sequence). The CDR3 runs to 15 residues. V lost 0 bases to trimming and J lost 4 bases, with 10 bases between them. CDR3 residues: CASSLSTPLYNEQFF. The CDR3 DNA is TGTGCCAGCAGTTTATCGACCCCCCTATACAATGAGCAGTTCTTC.

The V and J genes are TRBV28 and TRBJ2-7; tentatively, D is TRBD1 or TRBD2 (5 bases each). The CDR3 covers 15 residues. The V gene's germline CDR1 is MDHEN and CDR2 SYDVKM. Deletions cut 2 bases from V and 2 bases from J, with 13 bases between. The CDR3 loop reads CASSLTSLGPYEQYF. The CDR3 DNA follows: TGTGCCAGCAGTTTAACCTCCCTGGGACCCTACGAGCAGTACTTC.

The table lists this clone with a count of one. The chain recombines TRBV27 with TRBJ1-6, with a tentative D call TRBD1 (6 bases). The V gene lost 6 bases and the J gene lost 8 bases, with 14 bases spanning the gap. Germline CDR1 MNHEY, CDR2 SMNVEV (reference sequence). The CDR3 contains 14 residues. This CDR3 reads CASRFRGGDSPLHF. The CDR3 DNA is TGTGCCAGCAGATTCAGGGGAGGGGATTCACCCCTCCACTTT.

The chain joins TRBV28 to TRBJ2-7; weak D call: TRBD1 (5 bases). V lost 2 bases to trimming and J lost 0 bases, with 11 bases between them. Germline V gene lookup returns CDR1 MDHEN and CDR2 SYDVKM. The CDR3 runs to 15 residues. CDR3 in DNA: TGTGCCAGCAGTTTAGGGGCCCAGAGCTCCTACGAGCAGTACTTC. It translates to CASSLGAQSSYEQYF. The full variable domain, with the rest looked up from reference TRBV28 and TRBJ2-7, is DVKVTQSSRYLVKRTGEKVFLECVQDMDHENMFWYRQDPGLGLRLIYFSYDVKMKEKGDIPEGYSVSREKKERFSLILESASTNQTSMYLCASSLGAQSSYEQYFGPGTRLTVT.

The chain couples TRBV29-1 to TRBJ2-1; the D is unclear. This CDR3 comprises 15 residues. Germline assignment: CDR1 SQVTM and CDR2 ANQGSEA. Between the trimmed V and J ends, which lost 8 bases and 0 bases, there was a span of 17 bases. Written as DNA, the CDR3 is TGCAGCATAAAACAGCCCTGGGGCTCCTACAATGAGCAGTTCTTC. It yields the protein CSIKQPWGSYNEQFF.

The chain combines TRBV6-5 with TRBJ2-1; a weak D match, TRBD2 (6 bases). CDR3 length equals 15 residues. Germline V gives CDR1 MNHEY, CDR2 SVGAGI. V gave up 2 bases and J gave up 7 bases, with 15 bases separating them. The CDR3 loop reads CASSYRGFPRNEQFF. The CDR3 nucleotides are TGTGCCAGCAGTTACCGGGGGTTCCCCCGGAATGAGCAGTTCTTC.

CDR3 in amino acids: CASSSGTSGDLYNEQFF. CDR3 nucleotide sequence: TGTGCCAGCAGCTCTGGGACTAGCGGCGACCTATACAATGAGCAGTTCTTC. This chain joins TRBV9 and TRBJ2-1, with 11 nucleotides matching TRBD2. From germline, CDR1 is SGDLS and CDR2 YYNGEE. V shed 4 bases, J shed 4 bases, and the junction held 10 bases outside the gene matches. This CDR3 is built from 17 residues.

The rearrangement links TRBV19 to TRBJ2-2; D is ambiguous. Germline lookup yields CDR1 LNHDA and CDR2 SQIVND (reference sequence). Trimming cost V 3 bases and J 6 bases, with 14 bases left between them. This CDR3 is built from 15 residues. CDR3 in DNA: TGTGCCAGTAGTATTCGCAAGGGTCGACCCGGGGAGCTGTTTTTT. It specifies CASSIRKGRPGELFF.

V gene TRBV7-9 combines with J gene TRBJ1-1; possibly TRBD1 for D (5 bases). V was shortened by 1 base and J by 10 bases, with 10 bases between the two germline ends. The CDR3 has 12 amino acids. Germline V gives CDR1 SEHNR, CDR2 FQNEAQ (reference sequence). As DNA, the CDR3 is TGTGCCAGCAGCTTAGTGGGGGGGATAGCTTTCTTT. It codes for CASSLVGGIAFF.

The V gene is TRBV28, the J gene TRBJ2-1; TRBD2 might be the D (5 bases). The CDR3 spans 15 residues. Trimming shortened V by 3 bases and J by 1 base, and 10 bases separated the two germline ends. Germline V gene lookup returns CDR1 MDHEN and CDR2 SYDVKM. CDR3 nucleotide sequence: TGTGCCAGCAGTTTCTCGAGCGGATCCTACAATGAGCAGTTCTTC. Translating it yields CASSFSSGSYNEQFF.